This is a list of T cell receptor beta chains from one sample in a study of blood T cell repertoires in COVID-19. Some clones are missing from TCRdb's copy, which holds only in-frame ones; the method was immunoSEQ multiplex PCR. Among more than 200,000 clones, around 89% were seen once, and the ten largest hold approximately 4.1%. The sequenced sample was PBMCs or T cells enriched from blood (not recorded which). The receptor source for this set is a woman under 40 who had recovered from COVID-19. The CDR3 runs from the conserved cysteine through the conserved F or W. The order of the fields is V gene, J gene, D gene, clone size, CDR3 DNA, CDR3 protein. The D gene is left open where the match is weak. A row's size may be missing; if present it is once, few, many or a size class.

>TRBV2|TRBJ2-5|TRBD2|.
TGTGCCAGCAGTGGGACTAGCGGGAGGGCGGGGGAGACCCAGTACTTC
CASSGTSGRAGETQYF
>TRBV11-2|TRBJ2-1|TRBD1|.
TGTGCCAGCACCCCCCGCTGGCAGGGGGATGAGCAGTTCTTC
CASTPRWQGDEQFF
>TRBV19|TRBJ1-1|.|.
TGTGCCAGTAGTATGTGGGGGCGTTTGAACACTGAAGCTTTCTTT
CASSMWGRLNTEAFF
>TRBV28|TRBJ1-2|.|.
TGTGCCAGCAGTTTAAGACAGTTGAGCTATGGCTACACCTTC
CASSLRQLSYGYTF
>TRBV5-1|TRBJ2-7|TRBD1|.
TGCGCCAGCAGCTTGGAGTACAGGGGCGAGCAGTACTTC
CASSLEYRGEQYF
>TRBV7-9|TRBJ2-1|TRBD1|few
TGTGCCAGCTGGGGGACAGCGGACAATGAGCAGTTCTTC
CASWGTADNEQFF
>TRBV4-2|TRBJ2-2|TRBD1|.
TGTGCCAGCTCCAGGGGGACCGGGGAGCTGTTTTTT
CASSRGTGELFF
>TRBV5-1|TRBJ2-5|TRBD1|.
TGCGCCAGCAGCTCCCCCGGGACAGAAGAGACCCAGTACTTC
CASSSPGTEETQYF
>TRBV20-1|TRBJ1-3|.|.
TGCAGTGCTAGTCAGGTAGTCTCCTCCTCTGGAAACACCATATATTTT
CSASQVVSSSGNTIYF
>TRBV15|TRBJ1-3|TRBD1|.
TGTGCCACCAGCCCCGGACAGGGTAGGAAGTCTGGAAACACCATATATTTT
CATSPGQGRKSGNTIYF
>TRBV30|TRBJ1-3|.|few
TGTGCCTGGAGTTATTTAGGAAACACCATATATTTT
CAWSYLGNTIYF
>TRBV6-5|TRBJ1-5|TRBD1|.
TGTGCCAGCAGTTATACAGGGGATAAGTATCAGCCCCAGCATTTT
CASSYTGDKYQPQHF
>TRBV2|TRBJ2-3|TRBD2|.
TGTGCCAGCGCCCCGGGACTAGCGACTAGCACAGATACGCAGTATTTT
CASAPGLATSTDTQYF
>TRBV18|TRBJ1-2|.|.
TGTGCCAGCTCGAGGCAGGACAGCTATGGCTACACCTTC
CASSRQDSYGYTF
>TRBV5-1|TRBJ2-2|.|.
TGCGCCAGCAGCTTCGAGGATACCGGGGAGCTGTTTTTT
CASSFEDTGELFF
>TRBV27|TRBJ1-2|TRBD1|once
TGTGCCAGCAGTCCTGGACAGGGTCAGGGCTATGGCTACACCTTC
CASSPGQGQGYGYTF
>TRBV30|TRBJ1-2|TRBD1|once
TGTGCCTGGAGCGCGACAGGGGTTAGGTATGGCTACACCTTC
CAWSATGVRYGYTF
>TRBV5-1|TRBJ1-1|.|.
TGCGCCAGCTCGACAGCACCGAACACTGAAGCTTTCTTT
CASSTAPNTEAFF
>TRBV9|TRBJ1-1|.|.
TGTGCCAGCAGCCCCGGGGACACTGAAGCTTTCTTT
CASSPGDTEAFF
>TRBV29-1|TRBJ2-2|TRBD1|.
TGCAGCGTAACCCGGGACAGGGGTTCTACCGGGCACACCGGGGAGCTGTTTTTT
CSVTRDRGSTGHTGELFF
>TRBV19|TRBJ1-5|.|.
TGTGCCAGTAGGGGAGCGGGCAATCAGCCCCAGCATTTT
CASRGAGNQPQHF
>TRBV4-1|TRBJ1-1|.|once
TGCGCCAGCAGTCTACGGACACAAATGAACACTGAAGCTTTCTTT
CASSLRTQMNTEAFF
>TRBV9|TRBJ2-7|.|.
TGTGCCAGCAGTCCCGAGCCCCAGGGGAGGGGGCAGTACTTC
CASSPEPQGRGQYF
>TRBV29-1|TRBJ1-4|.|.
TGCAGCGTTGACCCTCCAGGCTCAACTAATGAAAAACTGTTTTTT
CSVDPPGSTNEKLFF
>TRBV19|TRBJ1-5|.|few
TGTGCCAGTAGTGCCGGGTCCGGGGTTAGCGGGGGCCAGCCCCAGCATTTT
CASSAGSGVSGGQPQHF
>TRBV27|TRBJ1-6|.|.
TGTGCCAGCAGTTTAGGAGACAGAAATTCACCCCTCCACTTT
CASSLGDRNSPLHF
>TRBV29-1|TRBJ1-1|.|.
TGCAGCGTTGAAAAGGACATGTTCGGAGCTTTCTTT
CSVEKDMFGAFF
>TRBV18|TRBJ1-1|.|.
TGTGCCAGCTCACCACAACAGAACACTGAAGCTTTCTTT
CASSPQQNTEAFF
>TRBV5-1|TRBJ2-1|TRBD1|.
TGCGCCAGCAGCTGGACAGGGTACAATGAGCAGTTCTTC
CASSWTGYNEQFF
>TRBV7-2|TRBJ2-1|TRBD2|.
TGTGCCAGCAGCTTATACGGACTAGCGGGAGGTGAGCAGTTCTTC
CASSLYGLAGGEQFF
>TRBV5-6|TRBJ1-1|.|.
TGTGCCAGCAGCTTCACGGGACAATTTGAGAACACTGAAGCTTTCTTT
CASSFTGQFENTEAFF
>TRBV21-1|TRBJ1-1|.|.
TGTGCCAGCAGCACCGAGGGGGTCGGGGACACTGAAGCTTTCTTT
CASSTEGVGDTEAFF
>TRBV4-1|TRBJ1-2|.|.
TGCGCCAGCAGCCAAGAGACACAGTTCTATGGCTACACCTTC
CASSQETQFYGYTF
>TRBV29-1|TRBJ1-2|.|.
TGCAGCGTTGAGGCAGGGGCCTCAAACTATGGCTACACCTTC
CSVEAGASNYGYTF
>TRBV7-2|TRBJ2-7|TRBD2|.
TGTGCCAGCAGCCGGGGGGAGGGCTCCTACGAGCAGTACTTC
CASSRGEGSYEQYF
>TRBV5-1|TRBJ1-2|.|.
TGCGCCAGCAGCTTGGATGCCAGCGGGTATGGCTACACCTTC
CASSLDASGYGYTF
>TRBV28|TRBJ2-5|.|once
TGTGCCAGCAGTGTCGGACAGCAAGAGACCCAGTACTTC
CASSVGQQETQYF
>TRBV3-1/TRBV3-2|TRBJ1-2|.|.
TGTGCCAGCAGCCAAGAAGCCCTAGCGGGGGGCTACACCTTC
CASSQEALAGGYTF
>TRBV28|TRBJ1-2|.|once
TGTGCCAGCAGTTTTCGGGGTCCCTATGGCTACACCTTC
CASSFRGPYGYTF
>TRBV19|TRBJ1-1|.|.
TGTGCCAGTAGTGAGGCAGATAACACTGAAGCTTTCTTT
CASSEADNTEAFF
>TRBV28|TRBJ2-1|TRBD2|.
TGTGCCAGCAGTTCTCCCGGGACTAGCGGACCAATAGAGCAGTTCTTC
CASSSPGTSGPIEQFF